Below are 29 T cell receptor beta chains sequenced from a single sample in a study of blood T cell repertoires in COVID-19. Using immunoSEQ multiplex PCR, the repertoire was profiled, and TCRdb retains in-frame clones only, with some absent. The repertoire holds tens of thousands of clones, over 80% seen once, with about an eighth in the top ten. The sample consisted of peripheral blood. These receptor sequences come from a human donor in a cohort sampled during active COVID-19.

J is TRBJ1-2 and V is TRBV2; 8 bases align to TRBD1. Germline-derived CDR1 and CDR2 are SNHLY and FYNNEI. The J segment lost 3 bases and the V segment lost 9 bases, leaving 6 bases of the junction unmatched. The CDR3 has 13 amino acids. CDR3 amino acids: CARQGARYYGYTF. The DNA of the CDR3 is TGTGCCAGGCAGGGGGCGCGGTACTATGGCTACACCTTC. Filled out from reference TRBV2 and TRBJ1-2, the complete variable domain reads EPEVTQTPSHQVTQMGQEVILRCVPISNHLYFYWYRQILGQKVEFLVSFYNNEISEKSEIFDDQFSVERPDGSNFTLKIRSTKLEDSAMYFCARQGARYYGYTFGSGTRLTVV.

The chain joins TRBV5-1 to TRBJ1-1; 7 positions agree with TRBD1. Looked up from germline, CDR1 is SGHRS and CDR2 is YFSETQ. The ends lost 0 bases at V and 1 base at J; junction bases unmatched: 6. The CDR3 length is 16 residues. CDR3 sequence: CASSLGQGLRNTEAFF. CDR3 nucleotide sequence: TGCGCCAGCAGCTTGGGACAGGGCTTGAGGAACACTGAAGCTTTCTTT.

The CDR3 here is CATSDTGTGGTETQYF. CDR3 DNA: TGTGCCACCAGTGACACCGGGACAGGGGGCACAGAGACCCAGTACTTC. The chain recombines TRBV24-1 with TRBJ2-5; 12 nucleotides match TRBD1. The germline V gene has CDR1 KGHDR and CDR2 SFDVKD. The length of the CDR3 is 16 residues. V gave up 4 bases and J gave up 4 bases; unmatched junction bases: 6.

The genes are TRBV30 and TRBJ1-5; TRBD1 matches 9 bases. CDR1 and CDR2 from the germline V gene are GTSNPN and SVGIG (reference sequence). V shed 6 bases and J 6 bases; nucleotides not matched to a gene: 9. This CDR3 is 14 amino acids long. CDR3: CACGWTGAGQPQHF. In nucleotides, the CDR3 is TGTGCCTGTGGTTGGACAGGGGCAGGTCAGCCCCAGCATTTT.

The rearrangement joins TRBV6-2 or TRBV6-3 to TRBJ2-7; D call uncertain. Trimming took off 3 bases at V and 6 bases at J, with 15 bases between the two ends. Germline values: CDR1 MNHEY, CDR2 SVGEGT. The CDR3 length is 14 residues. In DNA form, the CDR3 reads TGTGCCAGCAGTTATGTTGGGTCAGGTCTCGAGCAGTACTTC. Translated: CASSYVGSGLEQYF.

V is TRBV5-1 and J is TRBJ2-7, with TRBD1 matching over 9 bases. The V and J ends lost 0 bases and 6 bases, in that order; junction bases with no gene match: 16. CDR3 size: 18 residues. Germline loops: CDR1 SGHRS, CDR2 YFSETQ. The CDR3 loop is CASSLVLYTSQGASEQYF. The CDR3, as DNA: TGCGCCAGCAGCTTGGTCCTATACACTTCACAGGGGGCTAGCGAGCAGTACTTC.

Here the CDR3 DNA reads TGTGCCAGCTCACTAACTAGCGGGGGATCCTACAATGAGCAGTTCTTC. Amino acid sequence: CASSLTSGGSYNEQFF. The V call is TRBV18, the J call TRBJ2-1; TRBD2 agrees at 11 bases. The CDR3 loop spans 16 amino acids. Losses at the gene ends were 4 bases for V and 1 base for J; bases not matched to a gene: 3. Per the germline V gene, CDR1 is KGHSH and CDR2 is LQKENI. The full variable domain, completed using reference TRBV18 and TRBJ2-1, is NAGVMQNPRHLVRRRGQEARLRCSPMKGHSHVYWYRQLPEEGLKFMVYLQKENIIDESGMPKERFSAEFPKEGPSILRIQQVVRGDSAAYFCASSLTSGGSYNEQFFGPGTRLTVL.

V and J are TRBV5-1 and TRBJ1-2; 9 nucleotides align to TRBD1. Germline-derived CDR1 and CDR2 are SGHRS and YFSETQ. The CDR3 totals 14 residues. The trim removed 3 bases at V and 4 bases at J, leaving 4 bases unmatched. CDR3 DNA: TGCGCCAGCAGCTCTACAGGGGGCTCCTATGGCTACACCTTC. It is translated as CASSSTGGSYGYTF.

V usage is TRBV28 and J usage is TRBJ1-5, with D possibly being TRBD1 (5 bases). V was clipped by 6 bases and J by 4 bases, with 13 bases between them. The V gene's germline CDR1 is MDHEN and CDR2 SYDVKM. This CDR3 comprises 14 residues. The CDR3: CASSRQNTNQPQHF. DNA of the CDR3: TGTGCCAGCAGCCGACAGAACACAAATCAGCCCCAGCATTTT.

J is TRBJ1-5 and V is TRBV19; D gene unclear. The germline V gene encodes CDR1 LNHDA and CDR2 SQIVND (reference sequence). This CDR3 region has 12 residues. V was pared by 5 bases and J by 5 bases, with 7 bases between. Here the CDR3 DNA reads TGTGCCAGTAGTTTCCGTTATCAGCCCCAGCATTTT. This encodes CASSFRYQPQHF.

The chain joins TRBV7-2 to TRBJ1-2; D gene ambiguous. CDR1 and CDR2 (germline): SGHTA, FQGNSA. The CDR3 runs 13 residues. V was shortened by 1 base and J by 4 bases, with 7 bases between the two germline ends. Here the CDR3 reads CASSLDSFYGYTF. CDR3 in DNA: TGTGCCAGCAGCTTAGACTCCTTCTATGGCTACACCTTC.

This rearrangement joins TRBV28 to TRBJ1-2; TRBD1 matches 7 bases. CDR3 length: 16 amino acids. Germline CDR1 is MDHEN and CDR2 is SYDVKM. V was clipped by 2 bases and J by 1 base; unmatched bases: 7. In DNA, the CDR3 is TGTGCCAGCAGTTTAAAGGGGGCGTTGAGTAACTATGGCTACACCTTC. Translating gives CASSLKGALSNYGYTF.

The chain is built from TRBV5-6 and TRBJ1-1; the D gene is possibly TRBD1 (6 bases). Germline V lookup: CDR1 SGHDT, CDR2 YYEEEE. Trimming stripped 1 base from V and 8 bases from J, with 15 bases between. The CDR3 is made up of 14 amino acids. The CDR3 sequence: CASSLFNRAGEAFF. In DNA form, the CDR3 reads TGTGCCAGCAGCTTGTTTAACAGGGCCGGGGAAGCTTTCTTT.

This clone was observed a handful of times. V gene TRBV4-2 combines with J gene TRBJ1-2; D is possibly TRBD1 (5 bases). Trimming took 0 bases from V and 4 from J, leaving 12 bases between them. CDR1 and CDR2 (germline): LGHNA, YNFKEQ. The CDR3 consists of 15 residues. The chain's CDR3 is CASSQDPGRFYGYTF. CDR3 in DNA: TGTGCCAGCAGCCAAGACCCAGGGCGGTTCTATGGCTACACCTTC.

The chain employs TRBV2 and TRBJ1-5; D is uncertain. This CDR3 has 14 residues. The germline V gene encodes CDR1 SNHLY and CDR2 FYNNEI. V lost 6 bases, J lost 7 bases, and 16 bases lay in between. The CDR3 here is CASSALTAAQPQHF. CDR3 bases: TGTGCCAGCAGCGCACTTACAGCCGCCCAGCCCCAGCATTTT. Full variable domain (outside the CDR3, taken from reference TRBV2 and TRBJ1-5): EPEVTQTPSHQVTQMGQEVILRCVPISNHLYFYWYRQILGQKVEFLVSFYNNEISEKSEIFDDQFSVERPDGSNFTLKIRSTKLEDSAMYFCASSALTAAQPQHFGDGTRLSIL.

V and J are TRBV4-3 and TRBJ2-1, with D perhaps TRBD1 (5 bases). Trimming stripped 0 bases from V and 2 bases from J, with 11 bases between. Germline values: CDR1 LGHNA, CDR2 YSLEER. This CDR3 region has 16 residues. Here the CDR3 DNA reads TGCGCCAGCAGCCAAGAACGGACATCCCCCTACAATGAGCAGTTCTTC. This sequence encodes CASSQERTSPYNEQFF.

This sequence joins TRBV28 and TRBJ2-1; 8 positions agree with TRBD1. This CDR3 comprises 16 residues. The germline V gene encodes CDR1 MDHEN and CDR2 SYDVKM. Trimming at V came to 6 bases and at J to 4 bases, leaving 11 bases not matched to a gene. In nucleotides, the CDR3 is TGTGCCAGCAGCCACGTCAGACAGGGGATATACAATGAGCAGTTCTTC. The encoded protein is CASSHVRQGIYNEQFF.

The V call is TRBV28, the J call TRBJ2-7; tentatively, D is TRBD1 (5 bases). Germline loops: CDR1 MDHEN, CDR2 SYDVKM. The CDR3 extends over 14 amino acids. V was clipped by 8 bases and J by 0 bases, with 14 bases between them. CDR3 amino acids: CASGWGASSYEQYF. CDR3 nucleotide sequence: TGTGCCAGCGGTTGGGGCGCGAGCTCCTACGAGCAGTACTTC. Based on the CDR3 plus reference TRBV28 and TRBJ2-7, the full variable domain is DVKVTQSSRYLVKRTGEKVFLECVQDMDHENMFWYRQDPGLGLRLIYFSYDVKMKEKGDIPEGYSVSREKKERFSLILESASTNQTSMYLCASGWGASSYEQYFGPGTRLTVT.

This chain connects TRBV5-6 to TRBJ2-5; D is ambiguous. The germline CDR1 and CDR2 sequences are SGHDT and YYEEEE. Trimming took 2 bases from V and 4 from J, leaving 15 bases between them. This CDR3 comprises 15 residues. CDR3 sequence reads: CASSFPGPLRETQYF. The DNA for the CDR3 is TGTGCCAGCAGCTTCCCGGGTCCGCTGAGAGAGACCCAGTACTTC.

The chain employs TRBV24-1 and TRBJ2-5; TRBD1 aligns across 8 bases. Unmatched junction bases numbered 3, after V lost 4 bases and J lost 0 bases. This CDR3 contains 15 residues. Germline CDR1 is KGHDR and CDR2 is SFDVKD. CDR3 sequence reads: CATSDADRDQETQYF. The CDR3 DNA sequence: TGTGCCACCAGTGACGCGGACAGGGACCAAGAGACCCAGTACTTC.

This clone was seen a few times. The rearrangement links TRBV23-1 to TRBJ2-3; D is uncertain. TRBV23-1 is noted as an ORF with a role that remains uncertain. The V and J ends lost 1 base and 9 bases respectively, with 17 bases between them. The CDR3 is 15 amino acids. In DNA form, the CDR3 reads TGCGCCAGCAGTCAATACTTAGAAATTTCTTGGACGCAGTATTTT. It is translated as CASSQYLEISWTQYF.

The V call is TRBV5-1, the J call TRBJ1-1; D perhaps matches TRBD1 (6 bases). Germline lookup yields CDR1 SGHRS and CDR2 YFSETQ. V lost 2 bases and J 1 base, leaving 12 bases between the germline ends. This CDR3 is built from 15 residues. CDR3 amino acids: CASSFQGTPNTEAFF. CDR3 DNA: TGCGCCAGCAGCTTTCAGGGGACCCCGAACACTGAAGCTTTCTTT.

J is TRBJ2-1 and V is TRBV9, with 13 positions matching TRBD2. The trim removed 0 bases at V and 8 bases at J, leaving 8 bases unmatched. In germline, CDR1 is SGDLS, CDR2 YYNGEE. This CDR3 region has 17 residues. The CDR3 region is CASSVDPGLAGRDEQFF. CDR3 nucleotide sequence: TGTGCCAGCAGCGTAGACCCGGGACTAGCGGGACGTGATGAGCAGTTCTTC.

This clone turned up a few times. CDR3 bases: TGTGCCAGCAGTTATCGGGGCAATCAGCCCCAGCATTTT. Encoded protein: CASSYRGNQPQHF. The chain uses TRBV12-3 or TRBV12-4 and TRBJ1-5; D is unresolved. The ends were cut back, 4 bases at V and 2 bases at J, with 6 bases in the middle. The CDR3 consists of 13 residues.

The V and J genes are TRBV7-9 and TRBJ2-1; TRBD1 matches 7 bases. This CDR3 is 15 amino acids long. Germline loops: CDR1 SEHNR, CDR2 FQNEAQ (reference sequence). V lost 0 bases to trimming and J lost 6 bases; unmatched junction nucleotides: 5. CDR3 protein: CASSLARGLGNEQFF. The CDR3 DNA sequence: TGTGCCAGCAGCTTAGCTAGGGGGCTCGGCAATGAGCAGTTCTTC.

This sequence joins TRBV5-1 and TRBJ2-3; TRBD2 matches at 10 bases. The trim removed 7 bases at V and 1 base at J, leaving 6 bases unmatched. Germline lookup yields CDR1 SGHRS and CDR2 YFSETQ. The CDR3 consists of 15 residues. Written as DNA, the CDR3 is TGCGCCAGCGGTAGCGGGAGGATTGGCACAGATACGCAGTATTTT. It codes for CASGSGRIGTDTQYF. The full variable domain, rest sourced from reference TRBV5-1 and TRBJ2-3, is KAGVTQTPRYLIKTRGQQVTLSCSPISGHRSVSWYQQTPGQGLQFLFEYFSETQRNKGNFPGRFSGRQFSNSRSEMNVSTLELGDSALYLCASGSGRIGTDTQYFGPGTRLTVL.

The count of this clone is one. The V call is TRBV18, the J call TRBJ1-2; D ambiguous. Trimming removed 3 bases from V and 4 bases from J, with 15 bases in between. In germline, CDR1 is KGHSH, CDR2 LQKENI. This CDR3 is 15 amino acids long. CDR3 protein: CASSPVTSSPYGYTF. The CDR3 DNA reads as TGTGCCAGCTCACCGGTAACATCCTCACCCTATGGCTACACCTTC.

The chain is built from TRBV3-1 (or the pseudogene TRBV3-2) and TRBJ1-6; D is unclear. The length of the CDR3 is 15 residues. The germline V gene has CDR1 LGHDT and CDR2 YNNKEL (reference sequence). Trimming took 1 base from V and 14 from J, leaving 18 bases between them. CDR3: CASSQAPALPGSLHF. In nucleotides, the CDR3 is TGTGCCAGCAGCCAAGCCCCCGCGTTGCCAGGATCCCTCCACTTT.

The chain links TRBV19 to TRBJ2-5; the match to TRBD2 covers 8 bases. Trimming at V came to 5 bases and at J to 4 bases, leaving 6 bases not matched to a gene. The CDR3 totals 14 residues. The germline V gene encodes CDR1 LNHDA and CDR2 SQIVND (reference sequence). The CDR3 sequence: CASSFRGGAETQYF. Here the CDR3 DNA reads TGTGCCAGTAGTTTTCGGGGGGGGGCAGAGACCCAGTACTTC. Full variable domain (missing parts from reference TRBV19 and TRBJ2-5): DGGITQSPKYLFRKEGQNVTLSCEQNLNHDAMYWYRQDPGQGLRLIYYSQIVNDFQKGDIAEGYSVSREKKESFPLTVTSAQKNPTAFYLCASSFRGGAETQYFGPGTRLLVL.